The 25 T cell receptor beta chains below all came from one sample that was sequenced in a study of T cells in Graves' hyperthyroidism and ophthalmopathy. Researchers took RNA transcripts and amplified the TCR beta CDR3 regions from them. Using the HTBI primer set, a first-round RT-PCR was run on the TCR CDR3. TCRdb reprocessed the multiplex PCR reads via MiXCR and lists one record per CDR3 protein. Of about 410,000 distinct CDR3 sequences in the sample, approximately 14% were seen once. The sample comprised blood. Source of these receptors: a man younger than 35 with Graves' ophthalmopathy.

This clonotype has a count of ten or more. The chain combines TRBV7-3 with TRBJ2-7; possibly TRBD2 for D (5 bases). Between the trimmed V and J ends, which lost 2 bases and 6 bases, there was a span of 11 bases. This CDR3 comprises 13 residues. Germline V gives CDR1 SGHTA, CDR2 FQGTGA. The chain's CDR3 is CASSLYSSGEQYF. As DNA, the CDR3 is TGTGCCAGCAGCTTATATAGCAGCGGCGAGCAGTACTTC.

In its sample, this clonotype was seen a few times. The chain links TRBV6-5 to TRBJ2-7, with 7 bases lining up with TRBD1. Losses at the gene ends were 0 bases for V and 0 bases for J; bases not matched to a gene: 2. Germline V gives CDR1 MNHEY, CDR2 SVGAGI. The length of the CDR3 is 15 residues. The CDR3 DNA reads TGTGCCAGCAGTTACTCGGGACAGAGCTCCTACGAGCAGTACTTC. This translates into CASSYSGQSSYEQYF.

This clonotype was seen repeatedly, ten times or more. The chain uses TRBV2 and TRBJ2-7; D is possibly TRBD1 or TRBD2 (6 bases each). This CDR3 has 12 amino acids. Germline V lookup: CDR1 SNHLY, CDR2 FYNNEI. V was pared by 6 bases and J by 6 bases, with 12 bases between. Written as DNA, the CDR3 is TGTGCCAGCAGAACCGGGGGCGGCGAGCAGTACTTC. Its protein product is CASRTGGGEQYF. Supplemented by reference TRBV2 and TRBJ2-7, the full variable domain reads EPEVTQTPSHQVTQMGQEVILRCVPISNHLYFYWYRQILGQKVEFLVSFYNNEISEKSEIFDDQFSVERPDGSNFTLKIRSTKLEDSAMYFCASRTGGGEQYFGPGTRLTVT.

The chain couples TRBV19 to TRBJ1-5; D uncertain. This CDR3 comprises 16 residues. Between the trimmed V and J ends, which lost 5 bases and 5 bases, there was a span of 19 bases. Germline loops: CDR1 LNHDA, CDR2 SQIVND (reference sequence). The CDR3 DNA reads as TGTGCCAGTAGTTCCCGACGCAGGCAGCACGATCAGCCCCAGCATTTT. Amino acids: CASSSRRRQHDQPQHF.

This clonotype was found a few times. This rearrangement joins TRBV6-1 to TRBJ1-6; D unclear. The length of the CDR3 is 15 residues. Trimming stripped 7 bases from V and 0 bases from J, with 10 bases between. CDR1 is MNHNS, CDR2 SASEGT, per germline. CDR3 coding DNA: TGTGCCAGCATGCTTCCTGCCTCCTATAATTCACCCCTCCACTTT. It specifies CASMLPASYNSPLHF.

This clonotype was recorded at least ten times. The V and J genes are TRBV20-1 and TRBJ1-1; no definite D call. Germline loops: CDR1 DFQATT, CDR2 SNEGSKA (reference sequence). CDR3 length: 15 residues. Trimming stripped 5 bases from V and 3 bases from J, with 19 bases between. CDR3 region: CSASSPTDGDTEAFF. DNA of the CDR3: TGCAGTGCTTCATCGCCCACGGACGGGGACACTGAAGCTTTCTTT.

CDR3 nucleotides: TGTGCCAGCAGAAAACGAGGTGAAAAACTGTTTTTT. As protein: CASRKRGEKLFF. The V call is TRBV6-1, the J call TRBJ1-4; D is undetermined. With 6 bases removed from V and 7 bases from J, the gap between germline ends came to 9 bases. The CDR3 loop spans 12 amino acids. Germline V gives CDR1 MNHNS, CDR2 SASEGT.

There are many counts of this clonotype. This CDR3 reads CASRKQGRGTDTQYF. The CDR3 DNA sequence: TGTGCCAGCAGAAAACAGGGAAGGGGCACAGATACGCAGTATTTT. The rearrangement joins TRBV6-1 to TRBJ2-3; D might be TRBD1 (6 bases). Germline V gene data show CDR1 as MNHNS and CDR2 as SASEGT. CDR3 length equals 15 residues. V was clipped by 6 bases and J by 1 base, with 14 bases between them.

The V call is TRBV24-1, the J call TRBJ1-3, with 10 bases lining up with TRBD1. Germline lookup yields CDR1 KGHDR and CDR2 SFDVKD. V was clipped by 6 bases and J by 5 bases; unmatched bases: 12. The CDR3 totals 17 residues. CDR3 loop: CATSYGFRQGARNTIYF. As DNA, the CDR3 is TGTGCCACCAGTTACGGATTCAGACAGGGGGCTCGAAACACCATATATTTT.

V and J are TRBV19 and TRBJ1-1; weak D call: TRBD1 (5 bases). The CDR3 length is 13 residues. V lost 4 bases, J lost 1 base, and 7 bases lay in between. Per germline, CDR1 LNHDA and CDR2 SQIVND (reference sequence). In DNA, the CDR3 is TGTGCCAGTAGTAACCAGGGGAACACTGAAGCTTTCTTT. Translation: CASSNQGNTEAFF.

The chain combines TRBV2 with TRBJ2-7, with 9 bases identical to TRBD2. Trimming cost V 2 bases and J 5 bases; bases outside gene matches: 7. The germline gives CDR1 SNHLY, CDR2 FYNNEI. CDR3 length equals 15 residues. DNA for the CDR3: TGTGCCAGCAGTGAAACGCCTAGCGGGGTCAACGAGCAGTACTTC. Translation gives CASSETPSGVNEQYF.

The V call is TRBV19, the J call TRBJ2-7; D gene uncertain. V was trimmed by 3 bases and J by 0 bases, leaving 12 bases between them. Germline V lookup: CDR1 LNHDA, CDR2 SQIVND (reference sequence). The CDR3 extends over 15 amino acids. This CDR3 is CASSIDGPSSYEQYF. In DNA form, the CDR3 reads TGTGCCAGTAGTATTGATGGGCCCAGCTCCTACGAGCAGTACTTC.

This clonotype was seen more than once but under ten times. The V and J genes are TRBV5-1 and TRBJ2-5; the match to TRBD2 covers 9 bases. The V segment lost 0 bases and the J segment 5 bases; nucleotides outside the gene matches: 5. The germline CDR1 and CDR2 sequences are SGHRS and YFSETQ. The CDR3 totals 15 residues. The CDR3 is CASSLGSSGSETQYF. The DNA of the CDR3 is TGCGCCAGCAGCTTGGGGAGTAGCGGGAGTGAGACCCAGTACTTC.

This clonotype was found many times. This chain links TRBV7-9 with TRBJ1-2, with a weak D call TRBD1 (5 bases). Trimming took off 5 bases at V and 2 bases at J, with 24 bases between the two ends. The length of the CDR3 is 18 residues. CDR1 is SEHNR, CDR2 FQNEAQ, per germline (reference sequence). This CDR3 is CASSSYGSSGRENYGYTF. For the CDR3, the DNA is TGTGCCAGCAGCAGCTACGGATCCTCTGGCAGGGAGAACTATGGCTACACCTTC.

This clonotype was counted many times. The chain uses TRBV19 and TRBJ2-7; 8 bases agree with TRBD2. V shed 4 bases, J shed 1 base, and the junction held 9 bases outside the gene matches. Germline V CDR1 and CDR2: LNHDA, SQIVND (reference sequence). The CDR3 extends over 16 amino acids. CDR3 in amino acids: CASSRISGIRSYEQYF. CDR3 coding DNA: TGTGCCAGTAGTAGGATTAGCGGGATTCGTTCCTACGAGCAGTACTTC. Full variable domain (rest looked up from reference TRBV19 and TRBJ2-7): DGGITQSPKYLFRKEGQNVTLSCEQNLNHDAMYWYRQDPGQGLRLIYYSQIVNDFQKGDIAEGYSVSREKKESFPLTVTSAQKNPTAFYLCASSRISGIRSYEQYFGPGTRLTVT.

This clonotype was counted at least ten times. The rearrangement uses TRBV20-1 and TRBJ1-1; D gene uncertain. Trimming shortened V by 6 bases and J by 0 bases, and 14 bases separated the two germline ends. The CDR3 sequence is 14 residues long. CDR1 and CDR2 (germline): DFQATT, SNEGSKA (reference sequence). The chain's CDR3 is CSALSSWVNTEAFF. CDR3 coding DNA: TGCAGTGCCCTAAGTAGTTGGGTGAACACTGAAGCTTTCTTT.

This clonotype has more than one count but fewer than ten. The chain combines TRBV5-5 with TRBJ1-5, with 7 nucleotides matching TRBD1. The V gene's germline CDR1 is SGHKS and CDR2 YYEKEE (reference sequence). The CDR3 contains 17 residues. V was pared by 4 bases and J by 0 bases, with 10 bases of the junction left unmatched. Here the CDR3 DNA reads TGTGCCAGCAGCCTCGGGACAGCAATCCTTAGCAATCAGCCCCAGCATTTT. Amino acids: CASSLGTAILSNQPQHF.

This clonotype was seen at least ten times. This chain links TRBV29-1 with TRBJ1-1; no clear D. Germline values: CDR1 SQVTM, CDR2 ANQGSEA. Trimming cost V 4 bases and J 1 base, with 10 bases left between them. The CDR3 totals 13 residues. Here the CDR3 reads CSVGVGGNTEAFF. In nucleotides, the CDR3 is TGCAGCGTTGGAGTGGGCGGGAACACTGAAGCTTTCTTT.

With respect to this clonotype: One base away lies a much larger clone, so this may be a sequencing read error. This chain joins TRBV12-3 or TRBV12-4 and TRBJ2-1; TRBD1 is a possible D gene (5 bases). Trimming cost V 1 base and J 9 bases, with 16 bases left between them. The CDR3 has 15 amino acids. CDR3 residues: CASSLEDAGHSEQFF. CDR3 nucleotide sequence: TGTGCCAGCAGTTTAGAGGATGCAGGGCACAGTGAGCAGTTCTTC.

This clonotype was recorded at least ten times. The chain is built from TRBV7-8 and TRBJ2-7; TRBD2 aligns across 10 bases. CDR3 length: 15 residues. Germline trimming cut 0 bases from V and 3 bases from J; bases unmatched to any gene: 2. CDR1 is SGHVS and CDR2 is FQNEAQ in the germline V gene. In DNA form, the CDR3 reads TGTGCCAGCAGCTTAGCGCTAGCGGGAGTCTACGAGCAGTACTTC. Its translation: CASSLALAGVYEQYF.

The sample holds a few counts of this clonotype. An end of the junction differs from the germline gene, which may be a read error. The rearrangement uses TRBV2 and TRBJ1-2; no clear D. Germline values: CDR1 SNHLY, CDR2 FYNNEI. The CDR3 length is 15 residues. The DNA for the CDR3 is TGTGCCAACAGTGAAGCGCTTCTGGAGGCGGGCGGCTACACCTTC. Residues: CANSEALLEAGGYTF.

This clonotype appeared many times. This chain links TRBV10-1 with TRBJ2-3; D not certain. CDR1 and CDR2 (germline): WNHNN, SYGVQD (reference sequence). CDR3 length equals 14 residues. V was cut by 1 base and J by 5 bases, with 10 bases left in between. The CDR3 protein is CASSELTARDTQYF. CDR3 in DNA: TGCGCCAGCAGTGAGTTAACCGCTAGAGATACGCAGTATTTT.

This chain connects TRBV7-2 to TRBJ2-3; 8 positions agree with TRBD2. Unmatched junction bases numbered 7, after V lost 4 bases and J lost 7 bases. The CDR3 consists of 14 residues. Germline loops: CDR1 SGHTA, CDR2 FQGNSA. The CDR3 DNA reads as TGTGCCAGCAGCTGGGGAGCGGGAGAATATACGCAGTATTTT. It encodes CASSWGAGEYTQYF.

This clonotype has more than one count but fewer than ten. The chain recombines TRBV5-1 with TRBJ1-1; unclear D gene. The V gene's germline CDR1 is SGHRS and CDR2 YFSETQ. The V gene lost 0 bases and the J gene lost 1 base, with 13 bases spanning the gap. There are 16 residues in the CDR3. The DNA for the CDR3 is TGCGCCAGCAGCTTGGGTTATAGGGAGACGAACACTGAAGCTTTCTTT. This sequence encodes CASSLGYRETNTEAFF.

The V gene is TRBV19, the J gene TRBJ2-5; D is unclear. The length of the CDR3 is 14 residues. Germline values: CDR1 LNHDA, CDR2 SQIVND (reference sequence). Trimming left V 6 bases short and J 2 bases short, with 13 bases between. The CDR3: CASSPRARQETQYF. Written as DNA, the CDR3 is TGTGCCAGTAGCCCCCGGGCTAGGCAAGAGACCCAGTACTTC. The complete variable domain, with remaining parts taken from reference TRBV19 and TRBJ2-5, reads DGGITQSPKYLFRKEGQNVTLSCEQNLNHDAMYWYRQDPGQGLRLIYYSQIVNDFQKGDIAEGYSVSREKKESFPLTVTSAQKNPTAFYLCASSPRARQETQYFGPGTRLLVL.